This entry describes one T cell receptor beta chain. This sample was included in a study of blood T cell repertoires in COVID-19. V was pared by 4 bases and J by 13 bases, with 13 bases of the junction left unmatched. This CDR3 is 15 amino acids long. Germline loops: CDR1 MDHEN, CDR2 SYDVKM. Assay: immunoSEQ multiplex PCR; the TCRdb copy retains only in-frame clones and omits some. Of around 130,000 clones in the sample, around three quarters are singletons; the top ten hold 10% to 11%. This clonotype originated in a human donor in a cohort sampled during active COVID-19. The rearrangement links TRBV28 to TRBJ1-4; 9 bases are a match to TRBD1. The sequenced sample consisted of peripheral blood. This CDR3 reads CASSWTGESHTPLFF. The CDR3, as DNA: TGTGCCAGCAGTTGGACAGGGGAGTCGCATACCCCACTGTTTTTT.